This TCR beta chain is drawn from a study of cytomegalovirus exposure and HLA in healthy donors. The trim removed 4 bases at V and 5 bases at J, leaving 8 bases unmatched. Germline loops: CDR1 MNHEY, CDR2 SVGAGI. The CDR3 consists of 15 residues. PCR employed 60 Vbeta and 13 Jbeta primers. The table came from immunoSEQ multiplex PCR; TCRdb's copy has only in-frame clones and leaves some out. The sample includes just over 150,000 clones, roughly 88% of them seen just once. The sample was PBMCs. This TCR was recovered from a man in his forties or fifties in good health and CMV-seropositive. The V call is TRBV6-5, the J call TRBJ2-5, with TRBD1 identical over 9 bases. DNA for the CDR3: TGTGCCAGCAGTTCCCGGACAGGGGCCGGGGAGACCCAGTACTTC. Translating it yields CASSSRTGAGETQYF.